Listed below are T cell receptor beta chains from one sample, sequenced in a study of prognosis after radiotherapy for stage I lung cancer. In TCRdb, the multiplex PCR reads were re-called with MiXCR into one record per CDR3 protein. This table holds roughly 30,000 distinct CDR3 sequences, about 41% found once. Material: PBMCs, obtained before or after stereotactic body radiation therapy (not recorded which). The receptor source for this set is a donor aged 50 or older with non-small cell lung cancer. The CDR3 runs from the conserved cysteine through the conserved F or W.

TRBV9 CASSERARGDYGNTIYF
TRBV19 CASIPQGALAGAGGTQYF
TRBV6-1 CASTSARDSPVLPF
TRBV5-1 CARSYGGTEAFF
TRBV7-6 CASSSGQGNTEAFF
TRBV11-2 CASSLEISLNEQFF
TRBV28 CASSLWGSGRYNEQFF
TRBV11-2 CASNLPGPLYNEQFF
TRBV5-6 CASSPAGDYGYTF
TRBV6-1 CARSRGQGMYEKYF
TRBV18 CASSPPGTGKETQYF
TRBV6-1 CASSPGPDYGYTF
TRBV5-1 CASARPGQGSSGELFF
TRBV7-2 CASSLVGRCDEQYF
TRBV5-4 CASSLGPESGAEQYF
TRBV2 CASSQGQGSYEQYF
TRBV10-3 CAISERTEAGQPQHF
TRBV11-3 CASSPQSGSNEQFF
TRBV6-1 CASSAGDGNQPQHF
TRBV19 CASSTGTSGTPDTQYF
TRBV27 CASSFSGLYGYTF
TRBV7-2 CASSLVGPVDDEQYF
TRBV6-1 CANSVGRYNEQFF
TRBV9 CASSISGTLNTGELFF
TRBV5-6 CASSSGNYGYTF
TRBV14 CASSRGLAGGYSEQFF
TRBV19 CVSSIDRDDEQFF